This TCR beta chain was documented in a study of beta chain features in type 1 diabetes. Study-wide points: Although PCR might favor shorter templates, it would do so equally in patients and controls.

A remark on this clone: Its antigen is unidentified.

cDNA synthesis used the whole RNA isolate, giving expressed TCRB sequences. Sequencing used immunoSEQ multiplex PCR; TCRdb keeps in-frame clones, though not all of them. The top ten clones hold about 0.065% of a sample with roughly 500,000 clones, 30% of them seen once. CDR3 length equals 12 residues. V was trimmed by 3 bases and J by 0 bases, leaving 5 bases between them. From germline, CDR1 is GTSNPN and CDR2 SVGIG (reference sequence). The chain couples TRBV30 to TRBJ2-5; D uncertain. This TCR derives from a man younger than 30 in good health. Sequenced sample: naive CD4+ T cells from blood. The CDR3 DNA follows: TGTGCCTGGAGACCCGACCAAGAGACCCAGTACTTC. Residues: CAWRPDQETQYF.